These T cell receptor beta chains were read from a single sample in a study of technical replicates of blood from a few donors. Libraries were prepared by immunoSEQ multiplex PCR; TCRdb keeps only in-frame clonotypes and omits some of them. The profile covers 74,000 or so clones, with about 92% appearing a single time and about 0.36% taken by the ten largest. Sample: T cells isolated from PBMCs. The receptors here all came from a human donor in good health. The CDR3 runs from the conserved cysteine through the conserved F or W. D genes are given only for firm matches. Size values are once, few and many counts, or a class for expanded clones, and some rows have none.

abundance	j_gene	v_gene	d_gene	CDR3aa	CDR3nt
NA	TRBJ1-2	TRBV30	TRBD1	CACSGTGKGYTF	TGTGCCTGCAGCGGGACAGGCAAGGGCTACACCTTC
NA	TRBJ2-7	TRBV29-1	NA	CSVALTYEQYF	TGCAGCGTTGCCTTAACCTACGAGCAGTACTTC
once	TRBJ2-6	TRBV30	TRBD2	CAWIPALAGSGANVLTF	TGTGCCTGGATCCCGGCGCTAGCGGGCTCTGGGGCCAACGTCCTGACTTTC
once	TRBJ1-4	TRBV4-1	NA	CASSQEAADEKLFF	TGCGCCAGCAGCCAAGAAGCGGCAGACGAAAAACTGTTTTTT
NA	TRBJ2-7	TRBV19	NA	CASSIAGPYEQYF	TGTGCCAGTAGTATTGCAGGGCCCTACGAGCAGTACTTC
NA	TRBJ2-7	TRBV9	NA	CASSVGGSSYEQYF	TGTGCCAGCAGCGTAGGAGGGTCCTCCTACGAGCAGTACTTC
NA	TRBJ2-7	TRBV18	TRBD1	CASSTVPGTGNEQYF	TGTGCCAGCTCTACCGTCCCAGGGACAGGGAATGAGCAGTACTTC
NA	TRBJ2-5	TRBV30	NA	CAASIWDSEETQYF	TGTGCCGCCTCCATCTGGGACTCCGAAGAGACCCAGTACTTC
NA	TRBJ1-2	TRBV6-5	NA	CASRQDAFNYGYTF	TGTGCCAGCCGACAGGACGCCTTTAACTATGGCTACACCTTC
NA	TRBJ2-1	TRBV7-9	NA	CASSLELARDNEQFF	TGTGCCAGCAGCTTAGAATTAGCGCGAGACAATGAGCAGTTCTTC
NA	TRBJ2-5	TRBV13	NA	CASSWTAQETQYF	TGTGCCAGCAGCTGGACTGCTCAAGAGACCCAGTACTTC
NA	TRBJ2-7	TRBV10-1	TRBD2	CASSPGTSGRQYF	TGCGCCAGCAGTCCCGGGACTAGCGGGAGACAGTACTTC
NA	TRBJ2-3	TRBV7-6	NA	CASSLGASTDTQYF	TGTGCCAGCAGCTTAGGAGCTAGCACAGATACGCAGTATTTT
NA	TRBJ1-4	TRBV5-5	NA	CASSSRGIATNEKLFF	TGTGCCAGCAGCTCTAGGGGGATTGCAACTAATGAAAAACTGTTTTTT
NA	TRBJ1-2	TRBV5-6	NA	CASSLAIRGYTF	TGTGCCAGCAGCTTGGCTATTCGGGGCTACACCTTC
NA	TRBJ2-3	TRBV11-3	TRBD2	CASSLGTSGITDTQYF	TGTGCCAGCAGCCTCGGGACTAGCGGGATCACAGATACGCAGTATTTT
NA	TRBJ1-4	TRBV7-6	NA	CASSSAGRLEKLFF	TGTGCCAGCAGCTCCGCGGGCCGACTTGAAAAACTGTTTTTT
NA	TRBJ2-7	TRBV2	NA	CASSETWSYEQYF	TGTGCCAGCAGTGAAACTTGGAGCTACGAGCAGTACTTC
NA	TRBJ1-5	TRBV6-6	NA	CASSQLGGNQPQHF	TGTGCCAGCAGCCAATTGGGCGGCAATCAGCCCCAGCATTTT
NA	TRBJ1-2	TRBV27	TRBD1	CASSFDRGNGYTF	TGTGCCAGCAGTTTTGACAGGGGGAATGGCTACACCTTC
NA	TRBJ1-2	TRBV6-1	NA	CASSEIRDGYTF	TGTGCCAGCAGTGAAATCAGGGATGGCTACACCTTC
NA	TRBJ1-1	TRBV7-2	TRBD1	CASSFSGGYIFF	TGTGCCAGCAGCTTTTCAGGGGGCTATATTTTCTTT
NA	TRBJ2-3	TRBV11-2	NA	CASSLGERSTDTQYF	TGTGCCAGCAGCTTAGGGGAGCGGAGTACAGATACGCAGTATTTT
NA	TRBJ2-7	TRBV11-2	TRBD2	CASSLLIAGGPGEQYF	TGTGCCAGCAGCTTACTGATAGCGGGAGGGCCAGGCGAGCAGTACTTC
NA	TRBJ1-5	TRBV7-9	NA	CASSSRGQPQHF	TGTGCCAGCAGCTCCCGGGGTCAGCCCCAGCATTTT
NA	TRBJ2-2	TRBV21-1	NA	CASRGGLAGTGELFF	TGTGCCAGCAGGGGGGGCCTAGCGGGCACCGGGGAGCTGTTTTTT
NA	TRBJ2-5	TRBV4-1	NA	CASSQAPTAQETQYF	TGCGCCAGCAGCCAAGCCCCGACAGCTCAAGAGACCCAGTACTTC
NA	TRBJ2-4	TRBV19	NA	CASRAGQGRNIQYF	TGTGCCAGTCGCGCTGGACAAGGAAGAAACATTCAGTACTTC
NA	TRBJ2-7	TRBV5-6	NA	CASSLVYLSYEQYF	TGTGCCAGCAGCTTGGTATATCTATCCTACGAGCAGTACTTC
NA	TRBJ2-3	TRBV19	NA	CASSISGWASTDTQYF	TGTGCCAGTAGTATATCTGGTTGGGCTAGCACAGATACGCAGTATTTT
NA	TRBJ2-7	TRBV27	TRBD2	CASSLAGVVRYEQYF	TGTGCCAGCAGCTTAGCGGGAGTGGTTAGATACGAGCAGTACTTC
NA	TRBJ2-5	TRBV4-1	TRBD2	CASSLLAGGYGTQYF	TGCGCCAGCAGCCTGCTAGCGGGAGGATATGGGACCCAGTACTTC
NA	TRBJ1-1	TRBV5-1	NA	CASSPLRDPVDTEAFF	TGCGCCAGCAGCCCACTCAGGGATCCTGTGGACACTGAAGCTTTCTTT